The 15 T cell receptor beta chains listed next were all sequenced from one sample in a study of response to subunit inactivated influenza vaccine. TCRdb called the RT-PCR reads again in MiXCR, with one record for every CDR3 protein. Of roughly 570,000 distinct CDR3 sequences in the sample, 10% to 15% were seen once. The material was PBMCs from blood, obtained more than 35 days after vaccination. These receptors came from a man aged 50 or older who received an inactivated influenza vaccine.

There are a few counts of this clonotype. This chain links TRBV5-1 with TRBJ1-5; 7 bases align to TRBD1. Unmatched junction bases numbered 23, after V lost 4 bases and J lost 7 bases. This CDR3 comprises 19 residues. The germline V gene encodes CDR1 SGHRS and CDR2 YFSETQ. CDR3: CASSRSSPRQGGKEQPQHF. In nucleotides, the CDR3 is TGCGCCAGCAGCCGGAGTTCGCCCCGTCAGGGGGGGAAGGAGCAGCCCCAGCATTTT.

This sequence joins TRBV11-2 and TRBJ2-5; unclear D gene. The ends were cut back, 3 bases at V and 3 bases at J, with 14 bases in the middle. This CDR3 comprises 15 residues. CDR1 is SGHAT, CDR2 FQNNGV, per germline. The CDR3 bases are TGTGCCAGCAGCTTCGGACGGAACTGGGAAGAGACCCAGTACTTC. Translating gives CASSFGRNWEETQYF. The full variable domain, in which reference TRBV11-2 and TRBJ2-5 provide the parts outside the CDR3, is EAGVAQSPRYKIIEKRQSVAFWCNPISGHATLYWYQQILGQGPKLLIQFQNNGVVDDSQLPKDRFSAERLKGVDSTLKIQPAKLEDSAVYLCASSFGRNWEETQYFGPGTRLLVL.

The V call is TRBV10-3, the J call TRBJ2-7; 7 bases are a match to TRBD1. CDR3 length equals 14 residues. CDR1 and CDR2 (germline): ENHRY, SYGVKD. Trimming at V came to 6 bases and at J to 0 bases, leaving 5 bases not matched to a gene. The CDR3 sequence: CAIRSGQTSYEQYF. Here the CDR3 DNA reads TGTGCCATCAGGTCGGGACAGACCTCCTACGAGCAGTACTTC.

A few counts support this clonotype. The chain employs TRBV5-1 and TRBJ2-3; 12 bases are shared with TRBD2. Trimming took 7 bases from V and 2 from J; bases not matched to a gene: 14. CDR3 length: 18 amino acids. CDR1 is SGHRS, CDR2 YFSETQ, per germline. The CDR3: CASLKRLAGAGATDTQYF. The CDR3 DNA sequence: TGCGCCAGCCTAAAACGACTAGCGGGAGCGGGGGCCACAGATACGCAGTATTTT. The full variable domain, with the rest looked up from reference TRBV5-1 and TRBJ2-3, is KAGVTQTPRYLIKTRGQQVTLSCSPISGHRSVSWYQQTPGQGLQFLFEYFSETQRNKGNFPGRFSGRQFSNSRSEMNVSTLELGDSALYLCASLKRLAGAGATDTQYFGPGTRLTVL.

This clonotype showed up just a few times. The V call is TRBV12-3 or TRBV12-4, the J call TRBJ1-3; a weak D match, TRBD1 (5 bases). V lost 11 bases and J 2 bases, leaving 16 bases between the germline ends. The CDR3 runs to 14 residues. The CDR3 nucleotides are TGTGCCGGACGGCTCGCGGGGGCTGGAAACACCATATATTTT. Amino acid sequence: CAGRLAGAGNTIYF.

The chain is built from TRBV2 and TRBJ2-1, with D unclear. Germline assignment: CDR1 SNHLY and CDR2 FYNNEI. Trimming took off 1 base at V and 7 bases at J, with 8 bases between the two ends. CDR3 length equals 13 residues. This CDR3 reads CASSEVGPNEQFF. In DNA form, the CDR3 reads TGTGCCAGCAGTGAAGTAGGGCCTAATGAGCAGTTCTTC.

Many counts were recorded for this clonotype. The chain couples TRBV5-1 to TRBJ1-1; perhaps TRBD1 as D (6 bases). This CDR3 has 13 residues. Per germline, CDR1 SGHRS and CDR2 YFSETQ. V lost 8 bases, J lost 5 bases, and 16 bases lay in between. This CDR3 is CASTVTGRTEAFF. The CDR3 bases are TGCGCCAGTACAGTTACAGGGAGAACTGAAGCTTTCTTT.

This clonotype was seen many times. A read error may produce the germline difference seen at one junction end. J is TRBJ2-3 and V is TRBV5-1; no clear D. CDR1 SGHRS and CDR2 YFSETQ come from the germline V gene. The CDR3 extends over 13 amino acids. The CDR3 DNA reads TGTGCCAGCAGCAGCACTAGCACAGATACGCAGTATTTT. This sequence encodes CASSSTSTDTQYF.

Only a few counts were recorded for this clonotype. The chain couples TRBV7-9 to TRBJ2-2, with D possibly being TRBD2 (5 bases). Germline CDR1 reads SEHNR; CDR2 reads FQNEAQ (reference sequence). Trimming removed 0 bases from V and 5 bases from J, with 7 bases in between. CDR3 length equals 14 residues. CDR3 nucleotide sequence: TGTGCCAGCAGCTTAGCCCCGGGAACCGGGGAGCTGTTTTTT. Amino acids: CASSLAPGTGELFF.

This clonotype was observed a few times. CDR3 nucleotide sequence: TGTGCCAGCAGTTACTCGGCGCCCTACGAGCAGTACTTC. This encodes CASSYSAPYEQYF. The chain employs TRBV6-2 or TRBV6-3 and TRBJ2-7; D remains ambiguous. The CDR3 runs to 13 residues. Deletions cut 0 bases from V and 2 bases from J, with 5 bases between. Germline CDR1 MNHEY, CDR2 SVGEGT.

The V and J genes are TRBV11-2 and TRBJ1-1, with 8 bases fitting TRBD1. The CDR3 runs 16 residues. V shed 4 bases and J 0 bases; nucleotides not matched to a gene: 7. The germline gives CDR1 SGHAT, CDR2 FQNNGV. The CDR3 loop reads CASSSGQAFMNTEAFF. CDR3 DNA: TGTGCCAGCAGCTCGGGACAGGCATTCATGAACACTGAAGCTTTCTTT.

This clonotype has only a few counts. This chain links TRBV7-9 with TRBJ2-7; D possibly corresponds to TRBD1 (6 bases). CDR1 is SEHNR and CDR2 is FQNEAQ in the germline V gene (reference sequence). V was cut by 3 bases and J by 2 bases, with 17 bases left in between. This CDR3 is 16 amino acids long. CDR3 amino acids: CASSFGVQGLTYEQYF. The CDR3 bases are TGTGCCAGCAGCTTCGGCGTACAGGGTCTCACCTACGAGCAGTACTTC. The full variable domain, its missing parts supplied by reference TRBV7-9 and TRBJ2-7, is DTGVSQNPRHKITKRGQNVTFRCDPISEHNRLYWYRQTLGQGPEFLTYFQNEAQLEKSRLLSDRFSAERPKGSFSTLEIQRTEQGDSAMYLCASSFGVQGLTYEQYFGPGTRLTVT.

The chain couples TRBV4-1 to TRBJ2-3; 8 nucleotides agree with TRBD2. Germline V gene sequence: CDR1 MGHRA, CDR2 YSYEKL. The CDR3 is made up of 14 amino acids. After removal of 4 bases from V and 6 bases from J, the junction contained 6 bases not matched to a gene. The CDR3 DNA follows: TGCGCCAGCAGCCGGCGGGGGGAAACTGATACGCAGTATTTT. Protein product: CASSRRGETDTQYF.

This clonotype has at least ten counts. The V call is TRBV5-1, the J call TRBJ2-5; D is perhaps TRBD1 (5 bases). The V gene lost 2 bases and the J gene lost 2 bases, with 13 bases spanning the gap. CDR1 is SGHRS, CDR2 YFSETQ, per germline. The length of the CDR3 is 15 residues. CDR3 protein: CASSFRQFKQETQYF. The CDR3 DNA sequence: TGCGCCAGCAGCTTCCGACAGTTCAAACAAGAGACCCAGTACTTC.

This clonotype came up many times. The chain combines TRBV20-1 with TRBJ2-1, with 7 bases fitting TRBD2. The CDR3 length is 14 residues. Losses at the gene ends were 5 bases for V and 0 bases for J; bases not matched to a gene: 4. Germline CDR1 reads DFQATT; CDR2 reads SNEGSKA (reference sequence). CDR3 nucleotides: TGCAGTGCTCCTCCGGGGGGCTCCTACAATGAGCAGTTCTTC. Translating gives CSAPPGGSYNEQFF.